This T cell receptor beta chain was found in a study of blood T cell repertoires in COVID-19. Across the whole study: Italy, Spain and the United States were the sources of the convalescent and acute COVID-19 samples. Sample material is recorded as cDNA or gDNA derived from T cells, B-cell-depleted T cells, or PBMCs.

V shed 5 bases and J 14 bases; nucleotides not matched to a gene: 7. CDR1 is PRHDT, CDR2 FYEKMQ, per germline (reference sequence). CDR3 length: 14 residues. Under the authors' procedure: Nucleated cell counts were estimated from reference gene primer amplification. Sequenced by immunoSEQ multiplex PCR; TCRdb stores in-frame clones only, minus some. V and J calls and clone size are as listed in that table; D and trimming were resolved from the DNA. This sample carries 120,000 to 150,000 clones, about four fifths of them seen once, and the ten largest clones take approximately 9%. The gene calls are TRBV13 and TRBJ1-6; 12 bases map to TRBD1. The sequenced sample consisted of peripheral blood. This receptor was obtained from a woman of 80 years or more in a cohort sampled during active or convalescent COVID-19. In nucleotides, the CDR3 is TGTGCCAGCAGCAGCGGGACAGGGGGCTTATCCCTCCACTTT. Translated: CASSSGTGGLSLHF. Variable domain in full (rest from reference TRBV13 and TRBJ1-6): AAGVIQSPRHLIKEKRETATLKCYPIPRHDTVYWYQQGPGQDPQFLISFYEKMQSDKGSIPDRFSAQQFSDYHSELNMSSLELGDSALYFCASSSGTGGLSLHFGNGTRLTVT.